These 2 T cell receptor beta chains were sequenced from one sample in a study of blood T cell repertoires in COVID-19. The repertoire was sequenced with immunoSEQ multiplex PCR; TCRdb's copy has only in-frame clones and lacks some. Of about 200,000 clones listed, 70% to 85% are singletons. Material: peripheral blood. The receptors originated from a human donor with acute or convalescent COVID-19. The donor label of this sample is uncertain.

This clone came up many times. The chain couples TRBV5-4 to TRBJ2-2; D is possibly TRBD1 (6 bases). Trimming removed 3 bases at V and 5 bases at J, with 14 bases between. The CDR3 covers 15 residues. Germline V gene lookup returns CDR1 SGHNT and CDR2 YYREEE (reference sequence). CDR3 in DNA: TGTGCCAGCAGCTCTCGGGACACAACTACCGGGGAGCTGTTTTTT. Its translation is CASSSRDTTTGELFF.

The V and J genes are TRBV5-1 and TRBJ2-2; possibly TRBD2 for D (6 bases). The CDR3 sequence is 14 residues long. Germline-derived CDR1 and CDR2 are SGHRS and YFSETQ. V lost 7 bases, J lost 2 bases, and 12 bases lay in between. CDR3 sequence (DNA): TGCGCCAGCCAGGGACTTATCAACACCGGGGAGCTGTTTTTT. This sequence encodes CASQGLINTGELFF.